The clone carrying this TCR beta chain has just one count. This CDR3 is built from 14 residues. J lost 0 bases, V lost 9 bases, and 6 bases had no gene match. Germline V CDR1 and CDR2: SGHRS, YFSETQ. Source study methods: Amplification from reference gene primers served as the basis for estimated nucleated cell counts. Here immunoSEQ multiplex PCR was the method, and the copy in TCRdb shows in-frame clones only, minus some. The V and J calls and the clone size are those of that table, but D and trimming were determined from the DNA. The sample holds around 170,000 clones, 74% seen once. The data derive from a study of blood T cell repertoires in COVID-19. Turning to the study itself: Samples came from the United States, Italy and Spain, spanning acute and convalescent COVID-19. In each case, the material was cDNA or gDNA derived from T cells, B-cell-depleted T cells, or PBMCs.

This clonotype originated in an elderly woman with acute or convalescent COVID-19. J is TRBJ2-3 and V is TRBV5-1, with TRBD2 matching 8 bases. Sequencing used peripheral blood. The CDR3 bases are TGCGCCACCCGGGAGGGCCTGAGCACAGATACGCAGTATTTT. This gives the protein CATREGLSTDTQYF.